These T cell receptor beta chains were read from a single sample in a study of T cell clonotyping in hematopoietic cell transplantation. Generated by immunoSEQ multiplex PCR, the TCRdb table keeps only in-frame clones and is missing some. The sample includes roughly 30,000 clones, around three quarters seen only once; the top ten take about 6.8%. Source: peripheral blood mononuclear cells, taken before stem cell transplant. Receptor source: a woman in her 30s with chronic myeloid leukemia. Some clones in this sample may be carry-over from other donors' samples. The CDR3 runs from the conserved cysteine through the conserved F or W. Fields, in order: clone size, D gene, J gene, V gene, CDR3 DNA, CDR3 protein. D genes are given only for firm matches. Size tells how often a clone was seen (once, few, many) or the class of an expanded clone, and some rows leave it out.

>NA|TRBD1|TRBJ2-7|TRBV19
TGTGCCAGTGGGGACAGACGCTACGAGCAGTACTTC
CASGDRRYEQYF
>NA|NA|TRBJ1-4|TRBV30
TGTGCCTGGAGCCGTAATGAAAAACTGTTTTTT
CAWSRNEKLFF
>NA|TRBD1|TRBJ1-1|TRBV6-6
TGTGCCAGCAGCAACAGGGGAGGGAGCACTGAAGCTTTCTTT
CASSNRGGSTEAFF
>NA|NA|TRBJ2-7|TRBV7-3
TGTGCCAGCAGCGCAAGGGGTCCGCAAGGCGAGCAGTACTTC
CASSARGPQGEQYF
>few|TRBD1|TRBJ1-6|TRBV7-6
TGTGCCAGCAGCCTGGGGACAGGGCGTAGTTCACCCCTCCACTTT
CASSLGTGRSSPLHF
>NA|TRBD1|TRBJ1-1|TRBV30
TGTGCCTGGAGTGGGACAGGGAGGTACAGGGAAGCTTTCTTT
CAWSGTGRYREAFF
>NA|TRBD1|TRBJ2-7|TRBV13
TGTGCCAGCAGCCCCGAGACAGGGGCCTACGAGCAGTACTTC
CASSPETGAYEQYF
>NA|TRBD2|TRBJ2-5|TRBV11-3
TGTGCCAGCATCTTCTCCGAAAAGCGGGGAATCCAAGAGACCCAGTACTTC
CASIFSEKRGIQETQYF
>NA|NA|TRBJ2-5|TRBV11-2
TGTGCCAGCAGCTCACAGGAGGGTAGGGAGACCCAGTACTTC
CASSSQEGRETQYF
>NA|TRBD2|TRBJ2-3|TRBV4-2
TGTGCCAGCAGCCAAGAATGGGAGCGGGGGGCCATCACAGATACGCAGTATTTT
CASSQEWERGAITDTQYF
>NA|TRBD1|TRBJ1-2|TRBV5-4
TGTGCCAGCAGCCGACAGGGGGCCAACTATGGCTACACCTTC
CASSRQGANYGYTF
>NA|NA|TRBJ2-1|TRBV13
TGTGCCAGCAGCCTCTCCCCCACCCGGGGGGAGCAGTTCTTC
CASSLSPTRGEQFF